This TCR beta chain was identified during a study of cytomegalovirus exposure and HLA in healthy donors. Overall study findings and caveats: Overall, approximately 150 TCR beta chains were annotated as cytomegalovirus-associated. Rarity marked most TCR sequences, yet some public TCRs occurred in many donors. In the roughly 130 validation repertoires, a later analysis found that first-cohort TCR clusters tended to co-occur.

Germline V lookup: CDR1 ENHRY, CDR2 SYGVKD. This CDR3 comprises 13 residues. V lost 9 bases to trimming and J lost 4 bases; unmatched junction nucleotides: 2. Sequenced by immunoSEQ multiplex PCR; TCRdb stores in-frame clones only, minus some. The sample has 150,000 to 200,000 clones, around nine tenths seen once. Comments on this clone: Antigen specificity is unknown.

This chain connects TRBV10-3 to TRBJ2-1, with 11 bases identical to TRBD2. This sequence originates from a man aged 25 to 45 in good health and CMV-seropositive. Sequencing input: PBMCs. The CDR3 reads CAMGTSGYNEQFF. CDR3 nucleotide sequence: TGTGCCATGGGGACTAGCGGTTACAATGAGCAGTTCTTC.